These 20 T cell receptor beta chains originate from one sample sequenced in a study of siplizumab effects on memory and regulatory T cells. The repertoire was sequenced with immunoSEQ multiplex PCR; TCRdb's copy has only in-frame clones and lacks some. The table records about 97,000 clones, 85% to 95% of them present only once. The source material was non-Treg CD4+ T cells sorted from blood. These receptors all stem from a human donor in good health.

In its sample, this clone was seen once. The V gene is TRBV5-6, the J gene TRBJ2-2, with TRBD1 identical over 7 bases. Per the germline V gene, CDR1 is SGHDT and CDR2 is YYEEEE. J gave up 1 base and V 2 bases, and 2 bases lay outside the gene matches. The length of the CDR3 is 15 residues. The CDR3 is CASSFGDRNTGELFF. The DNA for the CDR3 is TGTGCCAGCAGCTTCGGGGACAGGAACACCGGGGAGCTGTTTTTT. The variable domain in full, completed from reference TRBV5-6 and TRBJ2-2, reads DAGVTQSPTHLIKTRGQQVTLRCSPKSGHDTVSWYQQALGQGPQFIFQYYEEEERQRGNFPDRFSGHQFPNYSSELNVNALLLGDSALYLCASSFGDRNTGELFFGEGSRLTVL.

CDR3 sequence (DNA): TGCGCCAGCAGCTTATCAGGGGACTATGGCTACACCTTC. Translated, it gives CASSLSGDYGYTF. The V and J genes are TRBV5-1 and TRBJ1-2, with TRBD1 as a possible D gene (6 bases). V gave up 2 bases and J gave up 3 bases, with 8 bases separating them. Germline V gives CDR1 SGHRS, CDR2 YFSETQ. This CDR3 has 13 amino acids. Together with reference TRBV5-1 and TRBJ1-2, the CDR3 gives the full variable domain: KAGVTQTPRYLIKTRGQQVTLSCSPISGHRSVSWYQQTPGQGLQFLFEYFSETQRNKGNFPGRFSGRQFSNSRSEMNVSTLELGDSALYLCASSLSGDYGYTFGSGTRLTVV.

The chain combines TRBV5-1 with TRBJ2-2; no definite D call. The CDR3 has 16 residues. The V gene lost 0 bases and the J gene lost 0 bases, with 9 bases spanning the gap. The germline V gene has CDR1 SGHRS and CDR2 YFSETQ. The CDR3 coding sequence is TGCGCCAGCAGCTTGGTTGTCGGCGCGAACACCGGGGAGCTGTTTTTT. Encoded protein: CASSLVVGANTGELFF.

As DNA, the CDR3 is TGTGCCACGACCTTTGGGCAGGCCGTTACTGAAGCTTTCTTT. This translates into CATTFGQAVTEAFF. This chain links TRBV19 with TRBJ1-1; D unresolved. Trimming removed 10 bases at V and 5 bases at J, with 20 bases between. CDR3 size: 14 residues. Per germline, CDR1 LNHDA and CDR2 SQIVND (reference sequence).

This clone came up once. V and J are TRBV6-1 and TRBJ2-7; D is tentatively TRBD1 or TRBD2 (5 bases each). In germline, CDR1 is MNHNS, CDR2 SASEGT. Trimming left V 7 bases short and J 4 bases short, with 14 bases between. This CDR3 spans 13 amino acids. CDR3 nucleotides: TGTGCCAGCATTGGGACGGGAAATTACGAGCAGTACTTC. Amino acids: CASIGTGNYEQYF.

This chain uses TRBV7-3 with TRBJ1-2, with D tentatively TRBD1 (5 bases). The CDR3 is made up of 14 amino acids. The germline CDR1 and CDR2 sequences are SGHTA and FQGTGA. The V end was cut by 5 bases, the J end by 3 bases, with 13 bases between. The CDR3 bases are TGTGCCAGCAGCCAAACCGGGACGGACTATGGCTACACCTTC. Amino acids: CASSQTGTDYGYTF.

The chain uses TRBV25-1 and TRBJ2-5; 8 bases agree with TRBD1. The J call may be incorrect, as the DNA end agrees better with TRBJ2-7. The CDR3 has 15 residues. CDR1 is MGHDK, CDR2 SYGVNS, per germline. The CDR3 is CASSEYQDRDYEQYF. CDR3 nucleotide sequence: TGTGCCAGCAGTGAATATCAGGACAGGGATTACGAGCAGTACTTC.

A single count supports this clone. This sequence joins TRBV7-6 and TRBJ2-7; D might be TRBD1 (5 bases). The CDR3 is 14 amino acids. V lost 1 base and J 6 bases, leaving 13 bases between the germline ends. The germline CDR1 and CDR2 sequences are SGHVS and FNYEAQ. This CDR3 reads CASSLGTLTGEQYF. CDR3 DNA: TGTGCCAGCAGCTTAGGGACATTAACGGGCGAGCAGTACTTC.

This chain uses TRBV5-1 with TRBJ2-2; 10 bases align to TRBD2. The V gene end was trimmed by 2 bases and the J gene end by 5 bases; junction bases not matched to a gene: 6. Germline lookup yields CDR1 SGHRS and CDR2 YFSETQ. The CDR3 sequence is 16 residues long. CDR3 sequence reads: CASSLRSGRGTGELFF. The CDR3 region has the DNA TGCGCCAGCAGCTTACGAAGCGGGAGGGGTACCGGGGAGCTGTTTTTT.

This clone occurred a few times. At the DNA level, this CDR3 is encoded by other sequences in the same sample as well. V and J are TRBV4-3 and TRBJ1-4; D not certain. This CDR3 region has 17 residues. Trimming stripped 0 bases from V and 0 bases from J, with 11 bases between. Germline CDR1 LGHNA, CDR2 YSLEER. CDR3 amino acids: CASSQDSPGSTNEKLFF. DNA of the CDR3: TGCGCCAGCAGCCAAGACTCACCGGGCTCAACTAATGAAAAACTGTTTTTT.

The count of this clone is one. This sequence joins TRBV19 and TRBJ2-3; unclear D gene. CDR3 length: 15 amino acids. Germline assignment: CDR1 LNHDA and CDR2 SQIVND (reference sequence). Deletions cut 4 bases from V and 2 bases from J, with 13 bases between. DNA of the CDR3: TGTGCCAGTAGTAGATATCACCCGAACACAGATACGCAGTATTTT. Protein: CASSRYHPNTDTQYF.

This clone was observed once. V is TRBV29-1 and J is TRBJ2-2, with D tentatively TRBD2 (6 bases). Between the trimmed V and J ends, which lost 3 bases and 3 bases, there was a span of 8 bases. The germline V gene encodes CDR1 SQVTM and CDR2 ANQGSEA. The CDR3 extends over 13 amino acids. CDR3 DNA sequence: TGCAGCGTTGACAGGGACTACACCGGGGAGCTGTTTTTT. Its protein is CSVDRDYTGELFF.

The chain has TRBV6-4 and TRBJ1-2, with D possibly matching TRBD1 (5 bases). CDR1 is MRHNA, CDR2 SNTAGT, per germline. Trimming stripped 2 bases from V and 4 bases from J, with 11 bases between. This CDR3 is 14 amino acids long. CDR3: CASSDNQGLYGYTF. CDR3 DNA sequence: TGTGCCAGCAGTGACAACCAGGGCCTCTATGGCTACACCTTC.

The rearrangement links TRBV2 to TRBJ2-3, with D unresolved. Germline values: CDR1 SNHLY, CDR2 FYNNEI. The V and J ends lost 7 bases and 3 bases respectively, with 14 bases between them. CDR3 size: 14 residues. In DNA, the CDR3 is TGTGCCAGCATGGCAACCCGTGCGACAGATACGCAGTATTTT. It translates to CASMATRATDTQYF.

The rearrangement uses TRBV30 and TRBJ2-2; 8 positions match TRBD2. With 3 bases clipped from V and 5 bases from J, the junction kept 11 bases outside the gene matches. This CDR3 is 16 amino acids long. Germline V lookup: CDR1 GTSNPN, CDR2 SVGIG (reference sequence). In DNA form, the CDR3 reads TGTGCCTGGAGCGCACCGGGACTAGGGGTAACCGGGGAGCTGTTTTTT. Protein: CAWSAPGLGVTGELFF.

The rearrangement links TRBV7-9 to TRBJ2-5; unclear D gene. The end of the DNA aligns better with TRBJ2-7, so the J call may be wrong. This CDR3 spans 12 amino acids. Germline V gives CDR1 SEHNR, CDR2 FQNEAQ (reference sequence). The CDR3, as DNA: TGTGCCAGCAGCCCCCAAGTATCCGAGCAGTACTTC. Protein product: CASSPQVSEQYF.

This sequence joins TRBV6-5 and TRBJ1-4; D unclear. The CDR3 covers 15 residues. CDR1 and CDR2 (germline): MNHEY, SVGAGI. V gave up 2 bases and J gave up 0 bases, with 7 bases separating them. The CDR3 loop reads CASSYGGATNEKLFF. The CDR3 nucleotides are TGTGCCAGCAGTTACGGTGGAGCAACTAATGAAAAACTGTTTTTT.

As DNA, the CDR3 is TGTGCCATCAGTGTTCTCAATGAGCAGTTCTTC. This encodes CAISVLNEQFF. V gene TRBV10-3 combines with J gene TRBJ2-1; no firm D call. The CDR3 sequence is 11 residues long. V was shortened by 4 bases and J by 6 bases, with 4 bases between the two germline ends. Germline V lookup: CDR1 ENHRY, CDR2 SYGVKD.

The gene calls are TRBV4-1 and TRBJ1-5, with a tentative D call TRBD1 (6 bases). The CDR3 has 16 amino acids. Trimming removed 0 bases at V and 3 bases at J, with 12 bases between. Germline CDR1 reads MGHRA; CDR2 reads YSYEKL. This CDR3 reads CASSQEGGGLNQPQHF. The CDR3 DNA sequence: TGCGCCAGCAGCCAAGAAGGTGGGGGCCTCAATCAGCCCCAGCATTTT.

This rearrangement joins TRBV11-3 to TRBJ2-1, with D hard to call. V gave up 5 bases and J gave up 10 bases, with 9 bases separating them. Germline V lookup: CDR1 SGHNT, CDR2 YENEEA. The CDR3 consists of 11 residues. CDR3 nucleotides: TGTGCCAGCAGCCGCCATTACGAGCAGTTCTTC. It encodes CASSRHYEQFF.